Presented here are 26 T cell receptor beta chains from one specimen sequenced in a study of T-cell reconstitution after alpha-beta-depleted transplantation in children. For TCRbeta, the library was prepared with unique molecular identifiers. TCRdb reprocessed the PCR reads with MiXCR, giving one entry per CDR3 protein. The sample holds almost 250,000 distinct CDR3 sequences, 25% seen once. Source: PBMCs, taken before TCRalphabeta/CD19-depleted stem cell transplant. The receptors shown here come from a girl aged 2-10 years with Fanconi anemia, due to receive a stem cell transplant.

This clonotype was observed a few times. The J gene is TRBJ1-1, the V gene TRBV6-4, with D possibly being TRBD1 (5 bases). Deletions cut 4 bases from V and 1 base from J, with 10 bases between. The CDR3 is 14 amino acids. CDR1 is MRHNA and CDR2 is SNTAGT in the germline V gene. CDR3 DNA: TGTGCCAGCAGTGCGAGGGGAGGGAACACTGAAGCTTTCTTT. This encodes CASSARGGNTEAFF.

The chain links TRBV7-9 to TRBJ2-7; D possibly corresponds to TRBD1 (6 bases). The germline V gene has CDR1 SEHNR and CDR2 FQNEAQ (reference sequence). This CDR3 is 17 amino acids long. V lost 4 bases, J lost 1 base, and 20 bases lay in between. The chain's CDR3 is CASSSERGHAYSYEQYF. The CDR3 DNA follows: TGTGCCAGCAGCTCTGAACGGGGACATGCTTATTCCTACGAGCAGTACTTC. Complete variable domain (other parts from reference TRBV7-9 and TRBJ2-7): DTGVSQNPRHKITKRGQNVTFRCDPISEHNRLYWYRQTLGQGPEFLTYFQNEAQLEKSRLLSDRFSAERPKGSFSTLEIQRTEQGDSAMYLCASSSERGHAYSYEQYFGPGTRLTVT.

This clonotype was recorded many times. The chain uses TRBV20-1 and TRBJ2-1, with unresolved D. The V gene's germline CDR1 is DFQATT and CDR2 SNEGSKA (reference sequence). The CDR3 covers 19 residues. The germline V and J ends were trimmed by 0 bases and 0 bases, with 21 bases remaining between them. The CDR3 DNA is TGCAGTGCTAGAGATTTATCCGGGCCAATAATCCTCTCCTACAATGAGCAGTTCTTC. It codes for CSARDLSGPIILSYNEQFF.

The chain has TRBV6-1 and TRBJ2-7; TRBD1 matches 9 bases. Germline-derived CDR1 and CDR2 are MNHNS and SASEGT. This CDR3 has 18 residues. With V trimmed by 3 bases and J by 3 bases, 15 bases remained unmatched. CDR3 nucleotides: TGTGCCAGCAGTGATTTTACTGAACAGGGGGCGCCCCTCTACGAGCAGTACTTC. It is translated as CASSDFTEQGAPLYEQYF.

CDR3 sequence reads: CAWSHFPTGDLGGNTIYF. In DNA, the CDR3 is TGTGCCTGGAGTCATTTTCCCACAGGGGATTTAGGCGGAAACACCATATATTTT. The chain has TRBV30 and TRBJ1-3; 7 bases match TRBD1. Germline CDR1 and CDR2: GTSNPN and SVGIG (reference sequence). The CDR3 has 18 residues. V lost 2 bases to trimming and J lost 4 bases; unmatched junction nucleotides: 17.

V is TRBV29-1 and J is TRBJ2-7, with 10 positions matching TRBD2. Trimming at V came to 6 bases and at J to 5 bases, leaving 7 bases not matched to a gene. Germline loops: CDR1 SQVTM, CDR2 ANQGSEA. This CDR3 region has 13 residues. The CDR3 loop is CSVGGLAGDEQYF. The CDR3 DNA reads TGCAGCGTCGGAGGGCTAGCGGGAGACGAGCAGTACTTC.

V gene TRBV20-1 combines with J gene TRBJ2-7; 12 bases fit TRBD1. The CDR3 is 18 amino acids. Germline trimming cut 1 base from V and 0 bases from J; bases unmatched to any gene: 10. The germline gives CDR1 DFQATT, CDR2 SNEGSKA (reference sequence). The CDR3 sequence: CSARAAGQGAFSSYEQYF. The CDR3 coding sequence is TGCAGTGCTAGAGCGGCGGGACAGGGGGCCTTTAGCTCCTACGAGCAGTACTTC.

In its sample, this clonotype was seen many times. The DNA for the CDR3 is TGTGCCAGCGAAAGCACAGATACGCAGTATTTT. Its translation is CASESTDTQYF. This chain connects TRBV27 to TRBJ2-3; the D is unclear. Germline V lookup: CDR1 MNHEY, CDR2 SMNVEV (reference sequence). The CDR3 is 11 amino acids. The germline V and J ends were trimmed by 8 bases and 0 bases, with 3 bases remaining between them.

This clonotype has more than one count but fewer than ten. This rearrangement joins TRBV20-1 to TRBJ2-3; the D gene is possibly TRBD2 (5 bases). From germline, CDR1 is DFQATT and CDR2 SNEGSKA (reference sequence). V lost 0 bases, J lost 2 bases, and 9 bases lay in between. The CDR3 consists of 14 residues. CDR3 region: CSARDLANTDTQYF. CDR3 nucleotides: TGCAGTGCTAGAGATCTAGCAAACACAGATACGCAGTATTTT.

The rearrangement joins TRBV6-2 or TRBV6-3 to TRBJ2-7; D may be TRBD2 (5 bases). From germline, CDR1 is MNHEY and CDR2 SVGEGT. CDR3 size: 14 residues. V was pared by 7 bases and J by 7 bases, with 20 bases between. For the CDR3, the DNA is TGTGCCAGCACCGAACTTTTGTTCCCGGGGGAGCAGTACTTC. This sequence encodes CASTELLFPGEQYF.

The chain links TRBV6-1 to TRBJ2-7; 9 bases match TRBD1. The CDR3 runs to 14 residues. V was clipped by 3 bases and J by 2 bases; unmatched bases: 2. CDR1 and CDR2 (germline): MNHNS, SASEGT. CDR3 DNA sequence: TGTGCCAGCAGTGACGGACAGGGGCCCTACGAGCAGTACTTC. Residues: CASSDGQGPYEQYF.

V is TRBV5-4 and J is TRBJ2-3; weak D call: TRBD2 (5 bases). V gave up 4 bases and J gave up 4 bases, with 19 bases separating them. This CDR3 contains 16 residues. Germline V gene data show CDR1 as SGHNT and CDR2 as YYREEE (reference sequence). The CDR3 DNA reads as TGTGCCAGCAGCCCCGGCAGGACTGTAGACGCAGATACGCAGTATTTT. Protein sequence: CASSPGRTVDADTQYF.

This clonotype was seen only a few times. The chain joins TRBV6-1 to TRBJ2-5; TRBD2 is a possible D gene (6 bases). This CDR3 is built from 15 residues. Germline V gene sequence: CDR1 MNHNS, CDR2 SASEGT. V was clipped by 5 bases and J by 0 bases, with 13 bases between them. The CDR3 loop reads CASSRTDYHQETQYF. The CDR3 bases are TGTGCCAGCAGTCGAACGGACTACCACCAAGAGACCCAGTACTTC.

This clonotype was recorded a few times. In DNA, the CDR3 is TGCAGCGTTGGGGAACGGGATCAGCCCCAGCATTTT. Translating it yields CSVGERDQPQHF. The chain recombines TRBV29-1 with TRBJ1-5; D uncertain. This CDR3 has 12 residues. Trimming took off 4 bases at V and 5 bases at J, with 9 bases between the two ends. Looked up from germline, CDR1 is SQVTM and CDR2 is ANQGSEA.

This clonotype appeared many times. The chain is built from TRBV29-1 and TRBJ2-7, with D possibly being TRBD2 (6 bases). Trimming removed 4 bases from V and 0 bases from J, with 10 bases in between. The CDR3 runs to 13 residues. Germline V CDR1 and CDR2: SQVTM, ANQGSEA. In DNA form, the CDR3 reads TGCAGCGTTGCTGGGGGGAGCTCCTACGAGCAGTACTTC. As protein: CSVAGGSSYEQYF.

This clonotype has ten or more counts. The V and J genes are TRBV5-1 and TRBJ2-7; D may be TRBD2 (5 bases). The V end was cut by 6 bases, the J end by 3 bases, with 16 bases between. This CDR3 comprises 14 residues. Germline CDR1 is SGHRS and CDR2 is YFSETQ. CDR3 residues: CASTFALGDYEQYF. The CDR3 DNA follows: TGCGCCAGCACGTTCGCCCTCGGGGACTACGAGCAGTACTTC.

V and J are TRBV5-1 and TRBJ2-7; unclear D gene. Germline CDR1 SGHRS, CDR2 YFSETQ. Trimming stripped 1 base from V and 3 bases from J, with 11 bases between. The CDR3 length is 14 residues. This CDR3 reads CASSLNSLDYEQYF. CDR3 in DNA: TGCGCCAGCAGCTTGAACTCCCTAGACTACGAGCAGTACTTC.

The chain recombines TRBV6-1 with TRBJ2-5; 10 bases align to TRBD2. In germline, CDR1 is MNHNS, CDR2 SASEGT. The CDR3 is made up of 15 amino acids. The ends lost 3 bases at V and 4 bases at J; junction bases unmatched: 5. CDR3 in DNA: TGTGCCAGCAGTGACGCTAGCGGGAGAGGAGAGACCCAGTACTTC. Its protein product is CASSDASGRGETQYF.

The rearrangement links TRBV29-1 to TRBJ1-1; D unresolved. The V end lost 4 bases, the J end lost 5 bases, and 11 bases lay between the germline ends. The CDR3 is made up of 12 amino acids. The V gene's germline CDR1 is SQVTM and CDR2 ANQGSEA. The CDR3 reads CSVGLPRTEAFF. The CDR3 nucleotides are TGCAGCGTTGGACTTCCCCGTACTGAAGCTTTCTTT. The full variable domain, with the rest looked up from reference TRBV29-1 and TRBJ1-1, is SAVISQKPSRDICQRGTSLTIQCQVDSQVTMMFWYRQQPGQSLTLIATANQGSEATYESGFVIDKFPISRPNLTFSTLTVSNMSPEDSSIYLCSVGLPRTEAFFGQGTRLTVV.

In this sample, this clonotype turned up once. J is TRBJ2-1 and V is TRBV7-8; tentative D call: TRBD2 (5 bases). The CDR3 totals 15 residues. Germline-derived CDR1 and CDR2 are SGHVS and FQNEAQ. V was shortened by 5 bases and J by 5 bases, with 16 bases between the two germline ends. The CDR3 is CASSLTGKPNNEQFF. Here the CDR3 DNA reads TGTGCCAGCAGCCTAACGGGGAAACCCAACAATGAGCAGTTCTTC. Full variable domain (remainder filled in from reference TRBV7-8 and TRBJ2-1): GAGVSQSPRYKVAKRGQDVALRCDPISGHVSLFWYQQALGQGPEFLTYFQNEAQLDKSGLPSDRFFAERPEGSVSTLKIQRTQQEDSAVYLCASSLTGKPNNEQFFGPGTRLTVL.

This clonotype showed up many times. V is TRBV9 and J is TRBJ1-3, with 7 bases matching TRBD1. V was clipped by 3 bases and J by 2 bases; unmatched bases: 5. The CDR3 covers 15 residues. CDR1 is SGDLS, CDR2 YYNGEE, per germline. The CDR3 is CASSAGDSPGNTIYF. The CDR3, as DNA: TGTGCCAGCAGCGCGGGGGACAGTCCTGGAAACACCATATATTTT.

The table lists this clonotype with many counts. The genes are TRBV29-1 and TRBJ2-7; possible D gene TRBD1, 5 bases. CDR1 and CDR2 (germline): SQVTM, ANQGSEA. This CDR3 region has 15 residues. Trimming removed 4 bases at V and 6 bases at J, with 22 bases between. CDR3 loop: CSVVSVNMVGAEQYF. The CDR3 region has the DNA TGCAGCGTTGTTAGTGTGAATATGGTTGGGGCCGAGCAGTACTTC.

CDR3 sequence: CASMTDPTNYGYTF. The CDR3 nucleotides read TGCGCCAGCATGACGGACCCTACTAACTATGGCTACACCTTC. The V and J genes are TRBV5-1 and TRBJ1-2, with no clear D. Deletions cut 6 bases from V and 0 bases from J, with 12 bases between. Germline V lookup: CDR1 SGHRS, CDR2 YFSETQ. The CDR3 length is 14 residues.

The chain employs TRBV7-2 and TRBJ2-5; D is unresolved. The germline V gene has CDR1 SGHTA and CDR2 FQGNSA. The length of the CDR3 is 13 residues. The ends were cut back, 1 base at V and 3 bases at J, with 6 bases in the middle. For the CDR3, the DNA is TGTGCCAGCAGCTTAGACGCCAAAGAGACCCAGTACTTC. Translating gives CASSLDAKETQYF.

This clonotype was recorded a few times. The V call is TRBV2, the J call TRBJ2-2, with no clear D. This CDR3 contains 16 residues. Trimming shortened V by 7 bases and J by 1 base, and 16 bases separated the two germline ends. Germline V lookup: CDR1 SNHLY, CDR2 FYNNEI. CDR3 protein: CASISIKPENTGELFF. In DNA form, the CDR3 reads TGTGCCAGCATTAGTATAAAGCCTGAGAACACCGGGGAGCTGTTTTTT.

This clonotype was picked up a small number of times. This rearrangement joins TRBV5-5 to TRBJ2-5; 13 positions agree with TRBD2. This CDR3 contains 15 residues. CDR1 is SGHKS, CDR2 YYEKEE, per germline (reference sequence). Unmatched junction bases numbered 4, after V lost 4 bases and J lost 4 bases. The CDR3 reads CASSPRTSGGETQYF. DNA of the CDR3: TGTGCCAGCAGCCCCCGGACTAGCGGGGGAGAGACCCAGTACTTC.